This record concerns one T cell receptor (beta chain) sequence. Its matching antigen is unknown. TCRdb's table, derived via immunoSEQ multiplex PCR, lists solely in-frame clones and lacks some. The top ten hold roughly 5% of the sample, which has about 88,000 clones, 90% seen once. This sample stems from a study of T cell responses to AZD1222 COVID-19 vaccine. Whole-study results and caveats: Epitopes outside B.1.351 and B.1.1.7 mutated regions reportedly drew nearly half of spike TCRs. In all cases, repertoires were sampled only after the peak T cell response. After two AZD1222 doses, spike-specific TCR breadth and depth rose versus day 0.

Combined were second doses at about 4 or about 12 weeks. The V segment lost 8 bases and the J segment 10 bases; nucleotides outside the gene matches: 8. This CDR3 region has 12 residues. V is TRBV12-3 or TRBV12-4 and J is TRBJ2-1, with TRBD2 matching 7 bases. The receptor's source is an adult who received the AZD1222 COVID-19 vaccine. Sequencing was performed on peripheral blood, taken 28 days after the second AZD1222 dose. The DNA of the CDR3 is TGTGCCAGCGACCGGGGAGCGGGGGAGCAGTTCTTC. Translation: CASDRGAGEQFF.